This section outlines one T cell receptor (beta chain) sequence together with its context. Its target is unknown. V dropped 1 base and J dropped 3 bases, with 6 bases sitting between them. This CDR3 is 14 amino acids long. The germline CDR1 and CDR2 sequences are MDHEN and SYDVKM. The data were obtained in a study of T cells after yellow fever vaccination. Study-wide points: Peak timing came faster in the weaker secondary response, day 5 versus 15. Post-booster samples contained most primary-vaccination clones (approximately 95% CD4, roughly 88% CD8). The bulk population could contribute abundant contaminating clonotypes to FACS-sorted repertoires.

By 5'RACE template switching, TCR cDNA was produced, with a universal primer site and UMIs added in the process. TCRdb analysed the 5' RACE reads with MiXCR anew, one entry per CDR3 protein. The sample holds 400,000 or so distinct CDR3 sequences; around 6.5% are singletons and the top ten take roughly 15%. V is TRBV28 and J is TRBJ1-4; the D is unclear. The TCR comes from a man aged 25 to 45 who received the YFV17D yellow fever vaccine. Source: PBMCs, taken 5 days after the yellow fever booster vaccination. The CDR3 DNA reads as TGTGCCAGCAGTTTATCCCCTCCTAATGAAAAACTGTTTTTT. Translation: CASSLSPPNEKLFF.